These T cell receptor beta chains were read from a single sample in a study of T-cell memory formation after mild COVID-19. TCRdb reprocessed the 5' RACE reads via MiXCR and lists one record per CDR3 protein. The sample has 380,000 or so distinct CDR3 sequences; roughly an eighth are singletons. The sequencing sample was made of PBMCs or a T cell subset sorted from them (not recorded which). These receptors originate from a man aged 18 to 29 who had mild COVID-19 (a few samples of this study predate the infection). Cell type and time point are not known. Both conserved end residues are part of each CDR3. Each record gives: D gene, CDR3 length, V gene, J gene, clone size, CDR3 protein, CDR3 DNA. A D gene is named only where the DNA matches it firmly. The listing skips clone size in some rows; elsewhere it reads once, few, many or a size class.

TRBD1	13	TRBV7-3	TRBJ1-1	.	CASAGGADTEAFF	TGTGCCAGCGCAGGGGGGGCGGACACTGAAGCTTTCTTT
.	14	TRBV15	TRBJ2-1	.	CATESGDNYNEQFF	TGTGCCACCGAAAGCGGGGACAACTACAATGAGCAGTTCTTC
.	14	TRBV20-1	TRBJ1-2	.	CSARETGPHSGYTF	TGCAGTGCTAGAGAAACTGGACCTCACTCTGGCTACACCTTC
.	15	TRBV20-1	TRBJ1-5	few	CSAPKIADSNQPQHF	TGCAGTGCTCCGAAAATTGCCGATAGCAATCAGCCCCAGCATTTT
.	16	TRBV7-2	TRBJ2-3	.	CASSPAGHTSTDTQYF	TGTGCCAGCAGCCCAGCCGGACATACTAGCACAGATACGCAGTATTTT
.	13	TRBV20-1	TRBJ2-3	few	CSATLSGTDTQYF	TGCAGTGCTACGCTAAGCGGCACAGATACGCAGTATTTT
TRBD2	17	TRBV11-1	TRBJ2-3	.	CASSTRTRGGASDTQYF	TGTGCCAGCAGCACAAGAACTCGCGGGGGGGCCTCAGATACGCAGTATTTT
.	15	TRBV3-1	TRBJ1-2	.	CASSQDGSPHYGYTF	TGTGCCAGCAGCCAAGATGGTTCGCCACACTATGGCTACACCTTC
.	17	TRBV11-2	TRBJ2-3	.	CASSSSREGGSTDTQYF	TGTGCCAGCAGCTCAAGTCGGGAAGGGGGAAGCACAGATACGCAGTATTTT
.	15	TRBV6-2/TRBV6-3	TRBJ2-7	few	CASSYPLWGTHEQYF	TGTGCCAGCAGTTACCCCCTGTGGGGGACCCACGAGCAGTACTTC
TRBD2	16	TRBV11-2	TRBJ2-3	few	CASSPVAGASTDTQYF	TGTGCCAGCAGCCCAGTAGCGGGGGCTAGCACAGATACGCAGTATTTT
TRBD1	15	TRBV6-2/TRBV6-3	TRBJ2-1	.	CASSYRGLYYNEQFF	TGTGCCAGCAGTTACAGGGGGCTGTACTACAATGAGCAGTTCTTC
TRBD2	17	TRBV12-3/TRBV12-4	TRBJ2-1	.	CASSPRTSGGVSNEQFF	TGTGCCAGCAGTCCTCGGACTAGCGGGGGGGTTAGCAATGAGCAGTTCTTC
.	13	TRBV10-3	TRBJ2-5	.	CAIGDSSVGTQYF	TGTGCCATCGGGGACTCATCTGTAGGGACCCAGTACTTC
.	14	TRBV18	TRBJ2-5	few	CASSPARLEETQYF	TGTGCCAGCTCACCAGCCCGCTTGGAAGAGACCCAGTACTTC
TRBD1	13	TRBV5-1	TRBJ1-1	many	CASKQGARTEAFF	TGCGCCAGCAAACAGGGGGCAAGGACTGAAGCTTTCTTT
TRBD1	17	TRBV5-4	TRBJ1-4	few	CASSLGRGQGAGEKLFF	TGTGCCAGCAGCTTGGGCCGTGGACAGGGGGCAGGAGAAAAACTGTTTTTT
.	14	TRBV5-1	TRBJ2-5	.	CASSPGGHQETQYF	TGCGCCAGCAGCCCCGGGGGGCACCAAGAGACCCAGTACTTC
.	13	TRBV20-1	TRBJ1-2	.	CSASHGVGYGYTF	TGCAGTGCTAGTCACGGGGTCGGCTATGGCTACACCTTC
TRBD1	17	TRBV24-1	TRBJ1-2	.	CATSYASGGQKGYGYTF	TGTGCCACCAGTTATGCGTCAGGGGGCCAGAAAGGCTATGGCTACACCTTC
.	15	TRBV20-1	TRBJ2-1	.	CSATRPGARNNEQFF	TGCAGTGCGACACGGCCGGGGGCGAGGAACAATGAGCAGTTCTTC
.	15	TRBV5-1	TRBJ2-2	.	CASSLGQTSTGELFF	TGCGCCAGCAGCTTGGGCCAGACATCCACCGGGGAGCTGTTTTTT
.	11	TRBV27	TRBJ2-1	many	CASKNDGVKFF	TGTGCCAGCAAAAATGATGGGGTAAAATTCTTC
.	14	TRBV3-1	TRBJ1-4	many	CASSQESNGGKLFF	TGTGCCAGCAGCCAAGAGTCGAACGGAGGAAAACTGTTTTTT
TRBD2	14	TRBV5-1	TRBJ2-3	.	CASSLERGSDTQYF	TGCGCCAGCAGCCTAGAGCGGGGGTCAGATACGCAGTATTTT
TRBD1	14	TRBV6-5	TRBJ2-3	.	CAVSTGVGTDTQYF	TGTGCCGTTTCCACAGGGGTCGGGACAGATACGCAGTATTTT
TRBD1	15	TRBV7-2	TRBJ1-1	few	CASSFGQGMNTEAFF	TGTGCCAGCAGCTTCGGACAGGGTATGAACACTGAAGCTTTCTTT
.	15	TRBV9	TRBJ1-2	few	CASSVEADILYGYTF	TGTGCCAGCAGCGTAGAGGCGGACATCCTATACGGCTACACCTTC
.	11	TRBV2	TRBJ2-5	few	CAGGGPETQYF	TGTGCAGGGGGAGGACCAGAGACCCAGTACTTC
.	10	TRBV30	TRBJ1-1	.	CASPGVSAFF	TGTGCCTCCCCCGGGGTGTCGGCTTTCTTT
TRBD1	15	TRBV7-9	TRBJ1-1	.	CASSLAFTGDTEAFF	TGTGCCAGCAGCTTAGCTTTTACAGGGGACACTGAAGCTTTCTTT
.	15	TRBV28	TRBJ2-3	.	CASTTEEFGTDTQYF	TGTGCCAGCACGACCGAAGAATTTGGCACAGATACGCAGTATTTT
TRBD1	15	TRBV20-1	TRBJ1-2	.	CSARGGDRAGDGYTF	TGCAGTGCTAGAGGAGGCGACAGGGCTGGAGATGGCTACACCTTC
.	16	TRBV11-2	TRBJ2-2	.	CASSLAFGQGTGELFF	TGTGCCAGCAGCTTAGCGTTCGGTCAGGGTACCGGGGAGCTGTTTTTT
TRBD2	13	TRBV10-2	TRBJ2-7	many	CASRDGGGYEQYF	TGCGCCAGCAGGGACGGCGGGGGCTACGAGCAGTACTTC
.	13	TRBV5-1	TRBJ2-7	many	CASSQAIQSEQYF	TGCGCCAGCAGCCAGGCTATACAAAGCGAGCAGTACTTC
TRBD2	18	TRBV7-2	TRBJ2-3	.	CASSTGLAGGRGTDTQYF	TGTGCCAGCAGCACTGGACTAGCGGGGGGGCGGGGCACAGATACGCAGTATTTT